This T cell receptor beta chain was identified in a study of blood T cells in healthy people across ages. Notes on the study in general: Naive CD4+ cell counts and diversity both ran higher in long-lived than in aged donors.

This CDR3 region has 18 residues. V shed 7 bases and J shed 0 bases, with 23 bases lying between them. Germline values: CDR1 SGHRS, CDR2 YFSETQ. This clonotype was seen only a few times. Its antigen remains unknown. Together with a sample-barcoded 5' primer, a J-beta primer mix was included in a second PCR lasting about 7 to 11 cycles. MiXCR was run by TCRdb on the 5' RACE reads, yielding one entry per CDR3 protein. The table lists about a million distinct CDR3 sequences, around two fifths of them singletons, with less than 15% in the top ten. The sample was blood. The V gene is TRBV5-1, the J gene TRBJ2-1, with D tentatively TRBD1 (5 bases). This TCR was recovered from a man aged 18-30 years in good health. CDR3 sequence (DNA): TGCGCCAGCTCTTTGGGCGCTAGTGCTAGGGGCTCCTACAATGAGCAGTTCTTC. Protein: CASSLGASARGSYNEQFF.